Following are 4 T cell receptor beta chains from one sample sequenced in a study of blood T cell repertoires in COVID-19. TCRdb's table, derived via immunoSEQ multiplex PCR, lists solely in-frame clones and lacks some. The data show approximately 70,000 clones, approximately 85% seen once. The sequenced sample consisted of peripheral blood. The receptor source for this set is a woman aged 80 or older with active or convalescent COVID-19.

This clone appeared once. The chain has TRBV28 and TRBJ1-2; TRBD1 agrees at 9 bases. With 5 bases clipped from V and 3 bases from J, the junction kept 7 bases outside the gene matches. The CDR3 loop spans 15 amino acids. CDR1 MDHEN and CDR2 SYDVKM come from the germline V gene. The CDR3 region is CASSPTGGSDYGYTF. CDR3 nucleotides: TGTGCCAGCAGTCCTACAGGGGGCAGCGACTATGGCTACACCTTC.

The V and J genes are TRBV9 and TRBJ1-1, with D perhaps TRBD1 (5 bases). The ends were cut back, 3 bases at V and 1 base at J, with 10 bases in the middle. CDR1 is SGDLS, CDR2 YYNGEE, per germline. The CDR3 has 14 residues. As DNA, the CDR3 is TGTGCCAGCAGCGACGACAGCTGGAACACTGAAGCTTTCTTT. Protein product: CASSDDSWNTEAFF.

The chain combines TRBV18 with TRBJ1-2, with D perhaps TRBD1 (6 bases). The V end was cut by 3 bases, the J end by 4 bases, with 12 bases between. This CDR3 is 14 amino acids long. Germline V gene lookup returns CDR1 KGHSH and CDR2 LQKENI. CDR3 bases: TGTGCCAGCTCACCGTCTGGGGGCGGCTATGGCTACACCTTC. This translates into CASSPSGGGYGYTF.

The chain has TRBV7-7 and TRBJ2-5; 13 bases fit TRBD2. The V gene's germline CDR1 is SSHAT and CDR2 FNYEAQ (reference sequence). The CDR3 extends over 16 amino acids. Germline trimming cut 4 bases from V and 4 bases from J; bases unmatched to any gene: 6. CDR3 region: CASSSGGLAGSETQYF. The DNA for the CDR3 is TGTGCCAGCAGCTCCGGGGGACTAGCGGGGTCAGAGACCCAGTACTTC.